This is a list of T cell receptor beta chains from one sample in a study of control samples from healthy donors and cancer patients. The repertoire was sequenced with immunoSEQ multiplex PCR; TCRdb's copy has only in-frame clones and lacks some. The data show roughly 130,000 clones, roughly 90% seen once. The sample consisted of blood. These receptors all stem from a middle-aged man in good health. Each CDR3 is given with its conserved first and last residue. The D gene is left open where the match is weak. Size values are once, few and many counts, or a class for expanded clones, and some rows have none.

J gene: TRBJ1-1
D gene: NA
clone size: NA
V gene: TRBV5-5
CDR3 DNA: TGTGCCAGCAACAAATGGGACACTGAAGCTTTCTTT
CDR3 protein: CASNKWDTEAFF

J gene: TRBJ1-6
D gene: NA
clone size: NA
V gene: TRBV6-1
CDR3 DNA: TGTGCCAGCAGTGACCAGAATTCACCCCTCCACTTT
CDR3 protein: CASSDQNSPLHF

J gene: TRBJ2-5
D gene: NA
clone size: NA
V gene: TRBV7-2
CDR3 DNA: TGTGCCAGCAGCCCTAGAGTCCCCTGGGGGGAGACCCAGTACTTC
CDR3 protein: CASSPRVPWGETQYF

J gene: TRBJ2-7
D gene: NA
clone size: NA
V gene: TRBV27
CDR3 DNA: TGTGCCAGCAGTTTTATGGGCAACTCCTACGAGCAGTACTTC
CDR3 protein: CASSFMGNSYEQYF

J gene: TRBJ2-5
D gene: NA
clone size: once
V gene: TRBV5-4
CDR3 DNA: TGTGCCAGCAGCCCCGGAGGAGGGGTAGAGACCCAGTACTTC
CDR3 protein: CASSPGGGVETQYF

J gene: TRBJ2-1
D gene: TRBD2
clone size: NA
V gene: TRBV5-1
CDR3 DNA: TGCGCCAGCAGCTTCAACGGGGGGGCCGGTTCCTACAATGAGCAGTTCTTC
CDR3 protein: CASSFNGGAGSYNEQFF

J gene: TRBJ1-1
D gene: NA
clone size: NA
V gene: TRBV9
CDR3 DNA: TGTGCCAGCAGCGTAGAGCGGGAGGTTATCGGGAACCGGTTTCAGAAAGCTTTCTTT
CDR3 protein: CASSVEREVIGNRFQKAFF

J gene: TRBJ1-1
D gene: NA
clone size: NA
V gene: TRBV19
CDR3 DNA: TGTGCCAGTAGTCGCAGGGCCGGGGCCACTGAAGCTTTCTTT
CDR3 protein: CASSRRAGATEAFF

J gene: TRBJ1-2
D gene: NA
clone size: NA
V gene: TRBV15
CDR3 DNA: TGTGCCACCAGCAGGGACATGTCTGGCTACACCTTC
CDR3 protein: CATSRDMSGYTF

J gene: TRBJ2-7
D gene: TRBD1
clone size: NA
V gene: TRBV18
CDR3 DNA: TGTGCCAGCTCAGCCCGGGACAGGGTTACCTACGAGCAGTACTTC
CDR3 protein: CASSARDRVTYEQYF

J gene: TRBJ2-1
D gene: NA
clone size: NA
V gene: TRBV5-6
CDR3 DNA: TGTGCCAGCAGCTTGGACCCGGTGACTTCAAATGAGCAGTTCTTC
CDR3 protein: CASSLDPVTSNEQFF

J gene: TRBJ2-5
D gene: NA
clone size: NA
V gene: TRBV10-1
CDR3 DNA: TGCGCCAGCAGTCCCTTTGGGGGAGCGGGTGGTGAAGAGACCCAGTACTTC
CDR3 protein: CASSPFGGAGGEETQYF

J gene: TRBJ2-3
D gene: NA
clone size: once
V gene: TRBV4-1
CDR3 DNA: TGCGCCAGCAGCCAAGCCTCTGGCAGGGGGGGCCGCGACGTAGATACGCAGTATTTT
CDR3 protein: CASSQASGRGGRDVDTQYF

J gene: TRBJ1-1
D gene: NA
clone size: NA
V gene: TRBV20-1
CDR3 DNA: TGCAGTGCGAGTCTGAACACTGAAGCTTTCTTT
CDR3 protein: CSASLNTEAFF

J gene: TRBJ2-1
D gene: TRBD1
clone size: NA
V gene: TRBV19
CDR3 DNA: TGTGCCAGTAGGCCGGACAGGGGGTACAATGAGCAGTTCTTC
CDR3 protein: CASRPDRGYNEQFF

J gene: TRBJ2-3
D gene: NA
clone size: NA
V gene: TRBV5-1
CDR3 DNA: TGCGCCAGCAGCTTGGTGATGGGCACAGATACGCAGTATTTT
CDR3 protein: CASSLVMGTDTQYF

J gene: TRBJ1-5
D gene: NA
clone size: NA
V gene: TRBV5-8
CDR3 DNA: TGTGCCAGCAGCTTTACCAGGACAGCGAATCAGCCCCAGCATTTT
CDR3 protein: CASSFTRTANQPQHF

J gene: TRBJ2-5
D gene: TRBD2
clone size: NA
V gene: TRBV24-1
CDR3 DNA: TGTGCCACCAGTGATTTTAAGCTAGCGGGGGGGGAACAGACCCAGTACTTC
CDR3 protein: CATSDFKLAGGEQTQYF

J gene: TRBJ2-1
D gene: NA
clone size: NA
V gene: TRBV5-5
CDR3 DNA: TGTGCCAGCAGCTTACCCGGCGGGGGCTTCAATGAGCAGTTCTTC
CDR3 protein: CASSLPGGGFNEQFF

J gene: TRBJ2-5
D gene: NA
clone size: NA
V gene: TRBV4-1
CDR3 DNA: TGCGCCAGCAGGTCTGCGAAGGCCCAGTACTTC
CDR3 protein: CASRSAKAQYF

J gene: TRBJ2-2
D gene: NA
clone size: NA
V gene: TRBV7-9
CDR3 DNA: TGTGCCAGCAGCCCCCGGGACACCGGGGAGCTGTTTTTT
CDR3 protein: CASSPRDTGELFF

J gene: TRBJ2-2
D gene: TRBD2
clone size: once
V gene: TRBV11-2
CDR3 DNA: TGTGCCAGCAGCTTACTAGCGGGGGACCTTACCGGGGAGCTGTTTTTT
CDR3 protein: CASSLLAGDLTGELFF

J gene: TRBJ1-1
D gene: NA
clone size: NA
V gene: TRBV15
CDR3 DNA: TGTGCCACCAGCAGCGACTATGGGACCCGCGCAGCTTTCTTT
CDR3 protein: CATSSDYGTRAAFF

J gene: TRBJ2-3
D gene: TRBD2
clone size: NA
V gene: TRBV30
CDR3 DNA: TGTGCCTGGAAACGGACTAGCGGCAACACAGATACGCAGTATTTT
CDR3 protein: CAWKRTSGNTDTQYF

J gene: TRBJ2-7
D gene: TRBD1
clone size: NA
V gene: TRBV7-8
CDR3 DNA: TGTGCCAGCAGCCTACGGGACAGGTACTACGAGCAGTACTTC
CDR3 protein: CASSLRDRYYEQYF

J gene: TRBJ2-5
D gene: TRBD2
clone size: NA
V gene: TRBV7-9
CDR3 DNA: TGTGCCAGCGCGGGGGGGACCGATAGGAAGGAGACCCAGTACTTC
CDR3 protein: CASAGGTDRKETQYF

J gene: TRBJ1-5
D gene: TRBD1
clone size: NA
V gene: TRBV6-5
CDR3 DNA: TGTGCCAGCAGTTGGGACAGGGGCCAGCCCCAGCATTTT
CDR3 protein: CASSWDRGQPQHF

J gene: TRBJ2-1
D gene: NA
clone size: NA
V gene: TRBV27
CDR3 DNA: TGTGCCAGCAGTTTATCCCCCCGGACTGGGCGGGATGAGCAGTTCTTC
CDR3 protein: CASSLSPRTGRDEQFF

J gene: TRBJ2-3
D gene: NA
clone size: NA
V gene: TRBV5-4
CDR3 DNA: TGTGCCAGCAGCTCCGTGTCGGGCTCAGATACGCAGTATTTT
CDR3 protein: CASSSVSGSDTQYF